These 16 T cell receptor beta chains share one sample of origin, sequenced in a study of immune evolution from preneoplasia to lung adenocarcinoma. Profiling relied on immunoSEQ multiplex PCR, and the TCRdb table lists in-frame clones only, not all of them. In the table there are approximately 5,000 clones, under 80% of which are singletons. Sequences were obtained from FFPE minimally invasive lung adenocarcinoma tissue. These receptors were collected from a person aged 70 to 80 with lung adenocarcinoma.

This sequence joins TRBV13 and TRBJ2-3; no clear D gene. Germline loops: CDR1 PRHDT, CDR2 FYEKMQ (reference sequence). Trimming stripped 5 bases from V and 1 base from J, with 10 bases between. The CDR3 is 14 amino acids. The CDR3 sequence: CASSLLGGTDTQYF. The CDR3 DNA reads TGTGCCAGCAGCCTACTTGGGGGCACAGATACGCAGTATTTT.

The rearrangement uses TRBV11-2 and TRBJ1-1; TRBD1 might be the D (5 bases). Per germline, CDR1 SGHAT and CDR2 FQNNGV. The CDR3 length is 13 residues. V was shortened by 4 bases and J by 3 bases, with 9 bases between the two germline ends. CDR3 in amino acids: CASSSGHYTEAFF. Here the CDR3 DNA reads TGTGCCAGCAGCTCAGGACATTACACTGAAGCTTTCTTT.

The genes are TRBV30 and TRBJ1-1, with TRBD1 matching over 7 bases. This CDR3 contains 14 residues. V trimming: 1 base; J trimming: 5 bases; junction bases outside the gene matches: 7. Germline V gene sequence: CDR1 GTSNPN, CDR2 SVGIG (reference sequence). CDR3 sequence: CAWSETGYWTEAFF. Here the CDR3 DNA reads TGTGCCTGGAGTGAGACAGGGTATTGGACTGAAGCTTTCTTT.

The chain has TRBV7-2 and TRBJ2-1; D gene unclear. The CDR3 covers 13 residues. Germline lookup yields CDR1 SGHTA and CDR2 FQGNSA. Trimming left V 1 base short and J 7 bases short, with 8 bases between. The CDR3 coding sequence is TGTGCCAGCAGCTTAGTAGGTGCTAATGAGCAGTTCTTC. It translates to CASSLVGANEQFF. The full variable domain, with the rest looked up from reference TRBV7-2 and TRBJ2-1, is GAGVSQSPSNKVTEKGKDVELRCDPISGHTALYWYRQSLGQGLEFLIYFQGNSAPDKSGLPSDRFSAERTGGSVSTLTIQRTQQEDSAVYLCASSLVGANEQFFGPGTRLTVL.

This chain connects TRBV28 to TRBJ2-4; no reliable D call. Germline values: CDR1 MDHEN, CDR2 SYDVKM. Trimming removed 6 bases at V and 6 bases at J, with 18 bases between. This CDR3 has 15 amino acids. The CDR3 region is CASSQLGVVRNIQYF. CDR3 in DNA: TGTGCCAGCAGCCAATTGGGTGTGGTTAGAAACATTCAGTACTTC.

J is TRBJ2-5 and V is TRBV9; 10 bases fit TRBD2. Germline V gene lookup returns CDR1 SGDLS and CDR2 YYNGEE. This CDR3 comprises 14 residues. V was clipped by 0 bases and J by 10 bases; unmatched bases: 6. The CDR3 sequence: CASSVVSSGRNQYF. CDR3 nucleotide sequence: TGTGCCAGCAGCGTAGTGAGTAGCGGGAGGAACCAGTACTTC.

V is TRBV7-2 and J is TRBJ1-2, with a tentative D call TRBD1 (5 bases). Trimming removed 3 bases at V and 6 bases at J, with 14 bases between. The germline V gene encodes CDR1 SGHTA and CDR2 FQGNSA. This CDR3 spans 14 amino acids. Written as DNA, the CDR3 is TGTGCCAGCAGCTTCAGACAGCCTCGCGATGGCTACACCTTC. Residues: CASSFRQPRDGYTF.

This clone was observed a few times. The chain uses TRBV4-1 and TRBJ1-5; D ambiguous. The CDR3 sequence is 15 residues long. V gave up 0 bases and J gave up 3 bases, with 9 bases separating them. Germline-derived CDR1 and CDR2 are MGHRA and YSYEKL. The CDR3 coding sequence is TGCGCCAGCAGCCAAGAAACGTCAGTCAATCAGCCCCAGCATTTT. Protein product: CASSQETSVNQPQHF.

The DNA for the CDR3 is TGTGCCAGCAGTGACACTGAAGCTTTCTTT. Translating it yields CASSDTEAFF. This chain connects TRBV6-1 to TRBJ1-1; D not certain. Trimming took 3 bases from V and 4 from J, leaving 0 bases between them. The CDR3 is made up of 10 amino acids. Germline assignment: CDR1 MNHNS and CDR2 SASEGT.

The chain's CDR3 is CASSLWHAETQYF. The CDR3 coding sequence is TGTGCCAGCAGTTTATGGCACGCAGAGACCCAGTACTTC. J is TRBJ2-5 and V is TRBV28; D gene ambiguous. The CDR3 loop spans 13 amino acids. With 0 bases removed from V and 4 bases from J, the gap between germline ends came to 6 bases. Germline V gene lookup returns CDR1 MDHEN and CDR2 SYDVKM.

By frequency in the sample, this clone is large (0.1 to 1%). V usage is TRBV5-1 and J usage is TRBJ2-3, with no clear D. The CDR3 is made up of 15 amino acids. Trimming took 3 bases from V and 2 from J, leaving 13 bases between them. Germline V gene data show CDR1 as SGHRS and CDR2 as YFSETQ. CDR3 in DNA: TGCGCCAGCAGCTATGACTCCGATATCACAGATACGCAGTATTTT. Translating it yields CASSYDSDITDTQYF.

The chain couples TRBV6-1 to TRBJ1-2, with TRBD1 matching over 9 bases. CDR3 length: 17 amino acids. Trimming removed 1 base from V and 4 bases from J; junction bases left unmatched: 10. Germline loops: CDR1 MNHNS, CDR2 SASEGT. The CDR3 DNA reads as TGTGCCAGCAGTGAAGATTTCGACAGGGGGAGATTCTATGGCTACACCTTC. It codes for CASSEDFDRGRFYGYTF.

The V gene is TRBV7-9, the J gene TRBJ2-7; D is perhaps TRBD2 (5 bases). Germline loops: CDR1 SEHNR, CDR2 FQNEAQ (reference sequence). V lost 5 bases and J lost 3, with 8 bases in between. This CDR3 spans 12 amino acids. The CDR3 DNA reads as TGTGCCAGCAGCATCCGGGGCTACGAGCAGTACTTC. Translation: CASSIRGYEQYF.

The chain joins TRBV7-8 to TRBJ1-1, with D unclear. Germline CDR1 and CDR2: SGHVS and FQNEAQ. V lost 1 base, J lost 1 base, and 7 bases lay in between. The CDR3 is made up of 14 amino acids. The CDR3 DNA reads TGTGCCAGCAGCTTAGTCTCTGCGAACACTGAAGCTTTCTTT. Its translation: CASSLVSANTEAFF.

The chain links TRBV13 to TRBJ2-7; 10 positions agree with TRBD1. CDR1 and CDR2 (germline): PRHDT, FYEKMQ (reference sequence). V lost 6 bases and J lost 0; bases outside the gene matches: 5. The CDR3 is 15 residues long. In DNA, the CDR3 is TGTGCCAGCAGTCACCGGGACAGGGGCTCCTACGAGCAGTACTTC. It yields the protein CASSHRDRGSYEQYF.

The rearrangement links TRBV5-8 to TRBJ2-3; D gene unclear. Germline V gene data show CDR1 as SGHTS and CDR2 as YDEGEE. The CDR3 contains 15 residues. V dropped 0 bases and J dropped 2 bases, with 10 bases sitting between them. The CDR3 nucleotides are TGTGCCAGCAGCTTGGGTTTGGTGGCCACAGATACGCAGTATTTT. Residues: CASSLGLVATDTQYF. The variable domain in full, completed from reference TRBV5-8 and TRBJ2-3, reads EAGVTQSPTHLIKTRGQQATLRCSPISGHTSVYWYQQALGLGLQFLLWYDEGEERNRGNFPPRFSGRQFPNYSSELNVNALELEDSALYLCASSLGLVATDTQYFGPGTRLTVL.